Shown below are 11 T cell receptor beta chains from a single sample sequenced in a study of blood T cell repertoires in COVID-19. Using immunoSEQ multiplex PCR, the repertoire was profiled, and TCRdb retains in-frame clones only, with some absent. This sample has tens of thousands of clones; about nine tenths occur once, and the top ten carry around 5.2%. Sequences were obtained from peripheral blood. The receptor source for this set is a man aged 55-75 years with COVID-19, enrolled during active disease.

This clone appeared once. This chain uses TRBV7-3 with TRBJ2-1, with 13 nucleotides matching TRBD2. The V gene end was trimmed by 4 bases and the J gene end by 8 bases; junction bases not matched to a gene: 5. CDR3 length equals 15 residues. Germline-derived CDR1 and CDR2 are SGHTA and FQGTGA. The CDR3 loop is CASSSGLAGVDEQFF. In nucleotides, the CDR3 is TGTGCCAGCAGCTCCGGACTAGCGGGAGTCGATGAGCAGTTCTTC.

In DNA form, the CDR3 reads TGCGCCAGCAGCTTCGGCGGGAGCGGGTCCTACGAGCAGTACTTC. Encoded protein: CASSFGGSGSYEQYF. The chain links TRBV5-1 to TRBJ2-7, with 7 bases fitting TRBD2. This CDR3 is built from 15 residues. Germline CDR1 reads SGHRS; CDR2 reads YFSETQ. V shed 2 bases and J 1 base; nucleotides not matched to a gene: 6.

The V call is TRBV7-9, the J call TRBJ2-3, with D possibly TRBD1 on 6 matching bases. V gave up 4 bases and J gave up 4 bases, with 9 bases separating them. Germline V CDR1 and CDR2: SEHNR, FQNEAQ (reference sequence). The CDR3 length is 13 residues. CDR3 loop: CASSYTGSDTQYF. The CDR3 DNA reads as TGTGCCAGCAGCTATACAGGGTCAGATACGCAGTATTTT. Together with reference TRBV7-9 and TRBJ2-3, the CDR3 gives the full variable domain: DTGVSQNPRHKITKRGQNVTFRCDPISEHNRLYWYRQTLGQGPEFLTYFQNEAQLEKSRLLSDRFSAERPKGSFSTLEIQRTEQGDSAMYLCASSYTGSDTQYFGPGTRLTVL.

The chain has TRBV19 and TRBJ1-2; 10 bases fit TRBD1. V was clipped by 9 bases and J by 4 bases; unmatched bases: 14. The CDR3 spans 16 residues. The germline V gene has CDR1 LNHDA and CDR2 SQIVND (reference sequence). CDR3 sequence reads: CASATRGTGEGYGYTF. DNA of the CDR3: TGTGCCAGCGCCACCCGAGGGACAGGGGAGGGCTATGGCTACACCTTC.

The sample holds one count of this clone. The CDR3 loop is CASSGLAGGLDTDTQYF. The DNA of the CDR3 is TGTGCCAGCAGTGGGTTAGCGGGAGGGCTGGACACAGATACGCAGTATTTT. The rearrangement joins TRBV2 to TRBJ2-3; TRBD2 matches at 11 bases. Per the germline V gene, CDR1 is SNHLY and CDR2 is FYNNEI. The CDR3 has 17 residues. Trimming cost V 4 bases and J 2 bases; bases outside gene matches: 8.

This chain links TRBV7-9 with TRBJ1-5; 8 positions match TRBD1. Germline V lookup: CDR1 SEHNR, CDR2 FQNEAQ (reference sequence). V shed 5 bases, J shed 7 bases, and the junction held 7 bases outside the gene matches. The CDR3 is 14 amino acids. The CDR3 bases are TGTGCCAGCAGCATTCAGGGGGCTGGACAGCCCCAGCATTTT. Its protein is CASSIQGAGQPQHF.

The rearrangement uses TRBV10-2 and TRBJ2-1; TRBD1 matches 11 bases. Per germline, CDR1 WSHSY and CDR2 SAAADI. V was clipped by 6 bases and J by 6 bases; unmatched bases: 7. The CDR3 length is 15 residues. This CDR3 is CASRYAGTGGNEQFF. In DNA form, the CDR3 reads TGCGCCAGCAGGTACGCCGGGACAGGGGGCAATGAGCAGTTCTTC.

The chain recombines TRBV6-5 with TRBJ1-5; 11 bases are a match to TRBD1. The CDR3 loop spans 15 amino acids. After removal of 5 bases from V and 11 bases from J, the junction contained 11 bases not matched to a gene. The germline gives CDR1 MNHEY, CDR2 SVGAGI. CDR3 sequence (DNA): TGTGCCAGCAGTCTCGCCGGGACAGGGGGGGCGGCCCAGCATTTT. This sequence encodes CASSLAGTGGAAQHF.

This rearrangement joins TRBV6-5 to TRBJ1-2, with D perhaps matching TRBD1 (6 bases). This CDR3 has 13 amino acids. The germline V and J ends were trimmed by 6 bases and 3 bases, with 11 bases remaining between them. Germline values: CDR1 MNHEY, CDR2 SVGAGI. DNA for the CDR3: TGTGCCAGCAGACGGGACATGGACTATGGCTACACCTTC. As protein: CASRRDMDYGYTF.

The chain joins TRBV18 to TRBJ1-1; a weak D match, TRBD1 (5 bases). This CDR3 has 15 residues. The germline V gene encodes CDR1 KGHSH and CDR2 LQKENI. Trimming took 3 bases from V and 2 from J, leaving 13 bases between them. The CDR3 spells CASSPTGGINTEAFF. The CDR3 bases are TGTGCCAGCTCACCGACCGGGGGGATCAACACTGAAGCTTTCTTT.

This clone appeared a single time. The rearrangement uses TRBV19 and TRBJ2-3; 9 bases map to TRBD2. The CDR3 spans 16 residues. From germline, CDR1 is LNHDA and CDR2 SQIVND (reference sequence). V was pared by 4 bases and J by 4 bases, with 9 bases of the junction left unmatched. The DNA for the CDR3 is TGTGCCAGTAGTAGTCGCCTAGCGGGAACCCCAGATACGCAGTATTTT. Its translation: CASSSRLAGTPDTQYF.